Reported below is one TCR beta chain. These data belong to a study of blood T cell repertoires in COVID-19. The V and J ends lost 4 bases and 2 bases, in that order; junction bases with no gene match: 4. Germline V gives CDR1 SGHTA, CDR2 FQGTGA. CDR3 length: 15 residues. Method: immunoSEQ multiplex PCR; TCRdb's copy keeps in-frame clones and lacks some. The table lists 120,000 to 150,000 clones, about 87% of them singletons, with 28% in the top ten. The chain employs TRBV7-3 and TRBJ2-5; 10 nucleotides match TRBD2. Sequencing used peripheral blood. The receptor comes from a human donor in a cohort sampled during active COVID-19. In nucleotides, the CDR3 is TGTGCCAGCAGCTCCGGACTAGCGGTTCAAGAGACCCAGTACTTC. Residues: CASSSGLAVQETQYF.